This T cell receptor (beta chain) originates from a study of PD-1 blockade in classical Hodgkin lymphoma. Autologous stem cell transplantation was followed by relapse in every patient, and brentuximab vedotin exposure varied. Sequencing was performed with immunoSEQ multiplex PCR; in TCRdb, only in-frame clones are kept and a portion is missing. The table has approximately 12,000 clones, around 80% seen once. The sequences come from peripheral blood mononuclear cells (PBMCs), collected at baseline. This clonotype originated in a human donor with classical Hodgkin lymphoma.

As DNA, the CDR3 is TGTGCCAGCAGCCCGGGACCGGGACTGGCAGTCGATGAGCAGTTCTTC. Translating it yields CASSPGPGLAVDEQFF. This chain joins TRBV7-9 and TRBJ2-1, with TRBD2 as a possible D gene (6 bases). V lost 5 bases to trimming and J lost 8 bases, with 22 bases between them. The CDR3 covers 16 residues. Germline-derived CDR1 and CDR2 are SEHNR and FQNEAQ (reference sequence). Full variable domain (remainder filled in from reference TRBV7-9 and TRBJ2-1): DTGVSQNPRHKITKRGQNVTFRCDPISEHNRLYWYRQTLGQGPEFLTYFQNEAQLEKSRLLSDRFSAERPKGSFSTLEIQRTEQGDSAMYLCASSPGPGLAVDEQFFGPGTRLTVL.